This T cell receptor (beta chain) was obtained from a study of blood T cell repertoires in COVID-19. Study at large: Samples representing acute and convalescent COVID-19 were sourced from the United States, Italy and Spain. From T cells, B-cell-depleted T cells, or PBMCs came the material, which was cDNA or gDNA.

Germline-derived CDR1 and CDR2 are MNHEY and SVGEGT. This CDR3 contains 14 residues. The V end lost 6 bases, the J end lost 4 bases, and 15 bases lay between the germline ends. Authors' analysis steps: Reference gene primer amplification yielded estimated nucleated cell counts. TCRdb's copy holds only in-frame clones and misses some; the assay was immunoSEQ multiplex PCR. D and trimming come from the DNA, and the V and J calls and clone size come from that table. The table records some 50,000 clones, approximately 84% of them present only once. Sequences were obtained from peripheral blood. The sequence was obtained from a human donor in a cohort sampled during active COVID-19. The chain couples TRBV6-2 or TRBV6-3 to TRBJ1-2; no reliable D call. The CDR3 DNA follows: TGTGCCAGCAGCCCCCCTCGGGGTATCTATGGCTACACCTTC. It is translated as CASSPPRGIYGYTF.